This entry lists 18 T cell receptor beta chains sequenced from one sample in a study of T cell responses to AZD1222 COVID-19 vaccine. Profiled with immunoSEQ multiplex PCR; TCRdb holds only in-frame clones, not every one. Of 100,000 to 150,000 clones listed, around 92% are singletons. The sample was peripheral blood, taken 28 days after the second AZD1222 dose. The source is an adult who received the AZD1222 COVID-19 vaccine.

The chain carries TRBV30 and TRBJ1-3; D unclear. Germline V gene data show CDR1 as GTSNPN and CDR2 as SVGIG (reference sequence). The V gene lost 3 bases and the J gene lost 3 bases, with 6 bases spanning the gap. CDR3 size: 12 residues. The CDR3 loop reads CAWRTDGNTIYF. DNA of the CDR3: TGTGCCTGGAGAACAGATGGAAACACCATATATTTT.

V usage is TRBV10-3 and J usage is TRBJ1-6, with D uncertain. The CDR3 sequence is 14 residues long. Germline CDR1 ENHRY, CDR2 SYGVKD. V gave up 4 bases and J gave up 9 bases, with 13 bases separating them. CDR3 protein: CAISVEGQSSPLHF. In nucleotides, the CDR3 is TGTGCCATCAGTGTAGAAGGGCAGAGTTCACCCCTCCACTTT.

This sequence joins TRBV19 and TRBJ1-1; 7 nucleotides align to TRBD1. Germline V CDR1 and CDR2: LNHDA, SQIVND (reference sequence). This CDR3 has 14 amino acids. Trimming took 7 bases from V and 7 from J; bases not matched to a gene: 12. The CDR3 DNA sequence: TGTGCCAGTACCAATTCAGGGGGGACGGGTGAAGCTTTCTTT. Translating it yields CASTNSGGTGEAFF.

The chain employs TRBV6-5 and TRBJ2-7; 7 nucleotides match TRBD2. V dropped 6 bases and J dropped 3; count of bases not matched to a gene: 11. The CDR3 sequence is 15 residues long. CDR1 is MNHEY, CDR2 SVGAGI, per germline. CDR3 loop: CASRDRTSCIYEQYV. The DNA of the CDR3 is TGTGCCAGCAGGGACCGGACTAGTTGTATCTACGAGCAGTACGTC.

This chain joins TRBV6-5 and TRBJ1-1; 11 positions match TRBD1. CDR1 is MNHEY and CDR2 is SVGAGI in the germline V gene. The V segment lost 7 bases and the J segment 6 bases; nucleotides outside the gene matches: 10. This CDR3 comprises 15 residues. The CDR3 is CASNGGQGAIAEAFF. The CDR3 DNA reads as TGTGCCAGCAATGGAGGACAGGGGGCAATTGCTGAAGCTTTCTTT.

The V gene is TRBV19, the J gene TRBJ1-2; no definite D call. The CDR3 runs to 12 residues. With 6 bases removed from V and 3 bases from J, the gap between germline ends came to 8 bases. From germline, CDR1 is LNHDA and CDR2 SQIVND (reference sequence). The CDR3 coding sequence is TGTGCCAGTAGCCCCGGGGACTATGGCTACACCTTC. Protein: CASSPGDYGYTF.

The chain uses TRBV27 and TRBJ1-4; D ambiguous. Trimming left V 4 bases short and J 7 bases short, with 16 bases between. Germline CDR1 reads MNHEY; CDR2 reads SMNVEV (reference sequence). The CDR3 totals 15 residues. DNA of the CDR3: TGTGCCAGCAGTTCCAAGTGGACCCGAGGTGAAAAACTGTTTTTT. It encodes CASSSKWTRGEKLFF.

This chain joins TRBV19 and TRBJ1-5; TRBD1 matches 10 bases. This CDR3 region has 15 residues. V shed 4 bases and J 1 base; nucleotides not matched to a gene: 1. The V gene's germline CDR1 is LNHDA and CDR2 SQIVND (reference sequence). CDR3 in DNA: TGTGCCAGTAGTAGGGGACAGGGGAGCAATCAGCCCCAGCATTTT. Translating it yields CASSRGQGSNQPQHF.

The genes are TRBV10-3 and TRBJ1-6, with TRBD1 as a possible D gene (5 bases). V gave up 8 bases and J gave up 7 bases, with 18 bases separating them. Germline V gene sequence: CDR1 ENHRY, CDR2 SYGVKD. The CDR3 totals 15 residues. The CDR3 DNA reads TGTGCCATCCGTGCAGTAGGAGGACAAAATTCACCCCTCCACTTT. Amino acids: CAIRAVGGQNSPLHF.

This chain uses TRBV5-1 with TRBJ1-1; D may be TRBD1 (6 bases). Germline V gene lookup returns CDR1 SGHRS and CDR2 YFSETQ. This CDR3 is built from 14 residues. Trimming took off 3 bases at V and 7 bases at J, with 16 bases between the two ends. The CDR3 region is CASSYPYQTGEAFF. The DNA of the CDR3 is TGCGCCAGCAGCTATCCCTACCAGACAGGTGAAGCTTTCTTT. Variable domain in full (rest from reference TRBV5-1 and TRBJ1-1): KAGVTQTPRYLIKTRGQQVTLSCSPISGHRSVSWYQQTPGQGLQFLFEYFSETQRNKGNFPGRFSGRQFSNSRSEMNVSTLELGDSALYLCASSYPYQTGEAFFGQGTRLTVV.

The chain employs TRBV5-4 and TRBJ1-4; D perhaps matches TRBD1 (6 bases). The CDR3 is 16 amino acids. The germline V gene encodes CDR1 SGHNT and CDR2 YYREEE (reference sequence). V lost 3 bases and J lost 0, with 12 bases in between. The CDR3 reads CASSSDSPATNEKLFF. In nucleotides, the CDR3 is TGTGCCAGCAGCTCGGACAGTCCCGCAACTAATGAAAAACTGTTTTTT.

The chain carries TRBV2 and TRBJ1-5; 8 positions agree with TRBD1. The CDR3 covers 14 residues. The germline CDR1 and CDR2 sequences are SNHLY and FYNNEI. J was trimmed by 4 bases and V by 6 bases; bases with no gene match: 5. Written as DNA, the CDR3 is TGTGCCAGCAGGGACAGGGCTGGAAATCAGCCCCAGCATTTT. Amino acids: CASRDRAGNQPQHF.

The chain links TRBV7-8 to TRBJ1-2; 12 positions match TRBD1. Germline V gene lookup returns CDR1 SGHVS and CDR2 FQNEAQ. The CDR3 spans 17 residues. V lost 10 bases to trimming and J lost 5 bases; unmatched junction nucleotides: 17. The CDR3 sequence: CAIKPGGQGAKIYGYTF. In DNA form, the CDR3 reads TGTGCCATCAAACCGGGGGGACAGGGGGCGAAAATTTATGGCTACACCTTC. Based on the CDR3 plus reference TRBV7-8 and TRBJ1-2, the full variable domain is GAGVSQSPRYKVAKRGQDVALRCDPISGHVSLFWYQQALGQGPEFLTYFQNEAQLDKSGLPSDRFFAERPEGSVSTLKIQRTQQEDSAVYLCAIKPGGQGAKIYGYTFGSGTRLTVV.

The rearrangement joins TRBV5-1 to TRBJ2-1; the match to TRBD2 covers 10 bases. V lost 3 bases to trimming and J lost 7 bases; unmatched junction nucleotides: 7. The V gene's germline CDR1 is SGHRS and CDR2 YFSETQ. This CDR3 comprises 15 residues. Here the CDR3 DNA reads TGCGCCAGCAGCTCAAGCGGGGGGGCCAGGAATGAGCAGTTCTTC. It is translated as CASSSSGGARNEQFF.

This chain uses TRBV19 with TRBJ1-1; D may be TRBD1 (5 bases). The CDR3 has 13 amino acids. Germline loops: CDR1 LNHDA, CDR2 SQIVND (reference sequence). V was shortened by 3 bases and J by 4 bases, with 9 bases between the two germline ends. This CDR3 is CASSMGEGTEAFF. The CDR3 bases are TGTGCCAGTAGTATGGGGGAGGGCACTGAAGCTTTCTTT.

This clone was counted once. The CDR3 reads CASSYTLGGGEAFF. CDR3 coding DNA: TGTGCCAGCAGTTACACCCTAGGGGGCGGAGAAGCTTTCTTT. The chain couples TRBV7-9 to TRBJ1-1; 7 bases match TRBD1. CDR1 is SEHNR and CDR2 is FQNEAQ in the germline V gene (reference sequence). With V trimmed by 6 bases and J by 8 bases, 12 bases remained unmatched. CDR3 length equals 14 residues.

V is TRBV15 and J is TRBJ2-7; TRBD1 might be the D (6 bases). Trimming removed 2 bases at V and 2 bases at J, with 7 bases between. This CDR3 comprises 13 residues. The V gene's germline CDR1 is LNHNV and CDR2 YYDKDF (reference sequence). CDR3 loop: CATSRQGTYEQYF. Written as DNA, the CDR3 is TGTGCCACCAGCAGACAGGGGACCTACGAGCAGTACTTC.

This chain links TRBV4-1 with TRBJ2-3; no reliable D call. Germline assignment: CDR1 MGHRA and CDR2 YSYEKL. The V and J ends lost 1 base and 0 bases respectively, with 11 bases between them. The CDR3 length is 16 residues. The CDR3 reads CASSQVRLTSTDTQYF. DNA for the CDR3: TGCGCCAGCAGCCAAGTCAGGCTAACTAGCACAGATACGCAGTATTTT.